This T cell receptor (beta chain) was recorded in a study of blood T cell repertoires in COVID-19. Turning to the study itself: Samples taken during acute and convalescent COVID-19 were collected in the United States, Italy and Spain. PBMCs, B-cell-depleted T cells, or T cells provided the cDNA or gDNA that made up the material.

Original processing notes: Amplifying reference gene primers gave estimates of nucleated cell counts. Clones were sequenced by immunoSEQ multiplex PCR, and TCRdb holds only the in-frame ones, with some missing. The V and J calls and clone size come from that table; D and trimming were worked out from the DNA. This sample has approximately 130,000 clones; roughly 69% occur once, and the top ten carry about 2.2%. Germline V CDR1 and CDR2: MDHEN, SYDVKM. The CDR3 contains 12 residues. Unmatched junction bases numbered 4, after V lost 5 bases and J lost 9 bases. The source is a woman between 70 and 85 years old with acute or convalescent COVID-19. V gene TRBV28 combines with J gene TRBJ1-2; TRBD1 aligns across 9 bases. Sequencing was performed on peripheral blood. This CDR3 reads CASSAGQGRYTF. Here the CDR3 DNA reads TGTGCCAGCAGTGCGGGACAGGGACGCTACACCTTC.